Detailed here is one T cell receptor (beta chain). Its antigen remains unidentified. Base qualities are missing; no much larger clone stands one base away. The source of the sample is a study of blood T cell repertoires in COVID-19 (dated by TCRdb to between 2020 and 2021). Turning to the overall study: Samples covering the acute and convalescent phases of COVID-19 were provided by collaborators in the United States, Italy and Spain. The prospective study material was composed of cDNA or gDNA derived from T cells, B-cell-depleted T cells, or PBMCs. Subjects who had been exposed to COVID-19, were actively infected with it, or had recovered from it provided the deeply sampled blood TCRbeta repertoires that made up the dataset. A freely available public database, intended as a resource for researchers studying the immune response to SARS-CoV-2, is where the repertoires were released. The samples were drawn from two sources: the first 160 participants of the ongoing ImmuneRACE study, and fewer than 1,500 subjects contributed by 6 global collaborators. Nearly every sample came with metadata listing a de-identified subject ID, COVID-19 status, age in years and sex. HLA class I and class II types, where available, came from metadata supplied by the sample provider rather than from assay-based typing.

TCRbeta CDR3 regions were amplified from genomic DNA using the immunoSEQ Assay, a bias-controlled multiplex PCR. Per the original workflow: Nucleated cell counts per sample were estimated from amplification of reference gene primers within the assay. Sequence reads were collapsed and filtered to measure the absolute abundance of every unique TCRbeta CDR3 rearrangement. For each sample, productive Simpson clonality was calculated as the square root of Simpson's diversity index across productive rearrangements. Imported from immuneACCESS, the table was reduced by TCRdb to in-frame sequences with V and J called. These copies leave out some clones; in studies compared against another copy, an unresolved V gene accounts for under half, and the cause of the remainder is not known. That table is the source of V, J and clone size, and D and trimming were worked out from the DNA. In this sample the table shows about half a million clones, roughly nine tenths of which occur a single time. Approximately 8% of the sample is in the top ten clones.

Here is what the overall study found, with its caveats: The amount of clinical and demographic metadata varied by source and participant and was provided uncurated.

Participants in the prospective study were aged roughly 18 to 89 years, lived in over 20 United States geographic areas, and enrolled through a virtual design. In the prospective study, participants were assigned to cohorts based on the clinical history participants reported in a screening survey and a study questionnaire. For ImmuneRACE Cohort 3, a participant was defined as recovered based on two consecutive negative NP/OP PCR tests, clearance by a healthcare professional, or resolution of symptoms. Mobile phlebotomists in the prospective study collected whole blood, serum and a nasopharyngeal or oropharyngeal swab from every participant. Additional blood draws and questionnaires over an approximately two-month period could optionally be provided by prospective study participants. Blood samples from the prospective study were shipped frozen or at room temperature prior to DNA extraction. From the cysteine up to the phenylalanine, the CDR3 has a length of 13 residues. The read is trimmed to its CDR3 DNA, 39 bases read in frame from base 1. V and J are trimmed by 0 bases and 7 bases, and the gene matches miss 5 bases of the junction. The germline V gene encodes CDR1 GTSNPN and CDR2 SVGIG (reference sequence).

The sequencing input was PBMCs or T cells enriched from blood (not recorded which). The receptor was isolated from a woman aged 55-75 years who had recovered from COVID-19. The chain uses TRBV30 and TRBJ1-2; TRBD1 agrees with 7 junctional bases. The CDR3 amino acid sequence is: CAWSVRQGGGYTF. The DNA reads TGTGCCTGGAGTGTAAGACAGGGCGGTGGCTACACCTTC.